This T cell receptor beta chain comes out of a study of metastatic and nonmetastatic thyroid tumors. Study in general: Blood and tumor or nodule tissue repertoires from malignant and benign thyroid patients were compared.

Study observations and caveats: Benign nodules were reported to have significantly lower TCR beta diversity than malignant thyroid tumors, in blood and tumor.

As regards this clone: Antigen unknown.

None of the patients had undergone any treatment ahead of thyroid surgery. CDR1 SGHVS and CDR2 FQNEAQ come from the germline V gene. This CDR3 is 17 amino acids long. The V gene end was trimmed by 4 bases and the J gene end by 6 bases; junction bases not matched to a gene: 11. As processed by the authors: A papillary thyroid cancer distant-metastasis classifier was built from CDR3 differences across clinicopathological groups. MiXCR was used by TCRdb to re-call the PCR reads. These V and J calls are TCRdb output, not the study's own analysis. The sample holds about 39,000 clones, approximately 20% seen once.

The sequenced sample consisted of tumor tissue. V is TRBV7-8 and J is TRBJ2-4; TRBD1 agrees at 11 bases. This TCR was sampled from a female donor with papillary thyroid cancer or a benign thyroid nodule (not recorded which). Some clones in this sample may be carry-over from other donors' samples. This CDR3 reads CASSSLRGQGERNIQYF. The CDR3 DNA reads as TGTGCCAGCAGCTCACTCCGGGGACAGGGGGAAAGAAACATTCAGTACTTC.